These 5 T cell receptor beta chains came from one sample sequenced in a study of T-cell memory formation after mild COVID-19. TCRdb reprocessed the 5' RACE reads with MiXCR, giving one entry per CDR3 protein. Counted here are tens of thousands of distinct CDR3 sequences, more than 13% occurring once; the ten biggest clones make up roughly two fifths. The sequenced sample was PBMCs or a T cell subset sorted from them (not recorded which). The receptors come from a man between 18 and 29 years old who had mild COVID-19 (a few samples of this study predate the infection). Cell type and time point are not known.

This clonotype was recorded at least ten times. The chain couples TRBV6-2 or TRBV6-3 to TRBJ2-6; no reliable D call. This CDR3 region has 14 residues. Trimming took off 4 bases at V and 0 bases at J, with 4 bases between the two ends. Per germline, CDR1 MNHEY and CDR2 SVGEGT. CDR3 residues: CASSWDSGANVLTF. The CDR3 DNA follows: TGTGCCAGCAGTTGGGACTCTGGGGCCAACGTCCTGACTTTC.

The chain employs TRBV7-2 and TRBJ1-6; D gene unclear. V was clipped by 4 bases and J by 4 bases, with 17 bases between them. Germline V CDR1 and CDR2: SGHTA, FQGNSA. CDR3 length: 17 amino acids. CDR3 nucleotide sequence: TGTGCCAGCAGCTCCCTAGCGTCCCTTGGATATAATTCACCCCTCCACTTT. Protein product: CASSSLASLGYNSPLHF.

The sample holds many counts of this clonotype. The chain recombines TRBV4-1 with TRBJ2-7; D unclear. Germline V CDR1 and CDR2: MGHRA, YSYEKL. The V gene lost 0 bases and the J gene lost 1 base, with 7 bases spanning the gap. This CDR3 region has 14 residues. Here the CDR3 DNA reads TGCGCCAGCAGCCAAGAGGCGAGTTCCTACGAGCAGTACGTC. Residues: CASSQEASSYEQYV.

The J gene is TRBJ1-1, the V gene TRBV27, with D tentatively TRBD1 (5 bases). V was trimmed by 5 bases and J by 4 bases, leaving 14 bases between them. The germline CDR1 and CDR2 sequences are MNHEY and SMNVEV (reference sequence). CDR3 length: 14 amino acids. CDR3 bases: TGTGCCAGCAGTCCATGGGGGGGGAGCACTGAAGCTTTCTTT. Translating gives CASSPWGGSTEAFF.

This clonotype was counted between two and nine times. The chain employs TRBV4-2 and TRBJ1-3, with D perhaps TRBD1 (5 bases). This CDR3 has 17 amino acids. V was pared by 0 bases and J by 0 bases, with 12 bases between. Germline V CDR1 and CDR2: LGHNA, YNFKEQ. The CDR3 coding sequence is TGTGCCAGCAGCCAAGACGGACCGCAGGGCTCTGGAAACACCATATATTTT. It codes for CASSQDGPQGSGNTIYF.